Below, 8 T cell receptor beta chains from the same sample are listed, as sequenced in a study of metastatic and nonmetastatic thyroid tumors. Patients underwent thyroid surgery, and none had received any treatment before it. TCRdb reanalyzed the PCR reads via MiXCR. The sample contains 20,000 to 25,000 clones, roughly 23% of which appear only once. Sample: tumor tissue. These TCRs come from a female donor with papillary thyroid cancer or a benign thyroid nodule (not recorded which). Some clones in this sample may be carry-over from other donors' samples.

The chain recombines TRBV7-6 with TRBJ2-7; 7 positions match TRBD2. CDR3 length: 14 amino acids. Germline CDR1 reads SGHVS; CDR2 reads FNYEAQ. Trimming removed 4 bases from V and 1 base from J; junction bases left unmatched: 4. CDR3 residues: CASSSPGGSYEQYF. CDR3 DNA: TGTGCCAGCAGCTCTCCGGGAGGTTCCTACGAGCAGTACTTC.

At least ten counts were recorded for this clone. The chain combines TRBV5-4 with TRBJ2-2; maybe TRBD2 (5 bases). The CDR3 has 15 amino acids. From germline, CDR1 is SGHNT and CDR2 YYREEE (reference sequence). The V end was cut by 4 bases, the J end by 1 base, with 11 bases between. The CDR3 region has the DNA TGTGCCAGCAGCCTAGGTGCGGGGAACACCGGGGAGCTGTTTTTT. Its protein is CASSLGAGNTGELFF.

The chain joins TRBV19 to TRBJ2-3, with D possibly matching TRBD2 (5 bases). Germline loops: CDR1 LNHDA, CDR2 SQIVND (reference sequence). This CDR3 has 14 residues. The V and J ends lost 4 bases and 0 bases respectively, with 8 bases between them. CDR3 sequence (DNA): TGTGCCAGTAGTAGAGGCGGGAGCACAGATACGCAGTATTTT. Residues: CASSRGGSTDTQYF.

V is TRBV11-3 and J is TRBJ1-2; tentatively, D is TRBD1 (5 bases). Germline CDR1 is SGHNT and CDR2 is YENEEA. Trimming removed 5 bases from V and 2 bases from J, with 12 bases in between. This CDR3 is built from 14 residues. The CDR3 loop is CASSRSGGNYGYTF. The CDR3 DNA is TGTGCCAGCAGCCGGAGTGGGGGGAACTATGGCTACACCTTC.

The chain recombines TRBV5-8 with TRBJ2-5, with D tentatively TRBD2 (5 bases). CDR3 length: 11 residues. Looked up from germline, CDR1 is SGHTS and CDR2 is YDEGEE. The ends were cut back, 4 bases at V and 5 bases at J, with 6 bases in the middle. The CDR3 bases are TGTGCCAGCAGCGGCGGGGAGACCCAGTACTTC. Protein product: CASSGGETQYF. Using reference TRBV5-8 and TRBJ2-5 for the parts outside the CDR3, the full variable domain is EAGVTQSPTHLIKTRGQQATLRCSPISGHTSVYWYQQALGLGLQFLLWYDEGEERNRGNFPPRFSGRQFPNYSSELNVNALELEDSALYLCASSGGETQYFGPGTRLLVL.

This clone was seen at least ten times. The chain combines TRBV6-4 with TRBJ2-2; the D is unclear. Germline V gene lookup returns CDR1 MRHNA and CDR2 SNTAGT. The CDR3 is 14 residues long. V shed 4 bases and J shed 6 bases, with 12 bases lying between them. This chain's CDR3 is CASSALVWAGELFF. The CDR3 DNA is TGTGCCAGCAGTGCCCTAGTGTGGGCCGGGGAGCTGTTTTTT.

V usage is TRBV11-2 and J usage is TRBJ2-1; 9 nucleotides align to TRBD1. J gave up 3 bases and V 3 bases, and 3 bases lay outside the gene matches. The germline gives CDR1 SGHAT, CDR2 FQNNGV. CDR3 size: 15 residues. DNA of the CDR3: TGTGCCAGCAGCTTCGGGACAGGGTACTACAATGAGCAGTTCTTC. It specifies CASSFGTGYYNEQFF.

This clone was picked up many times. V usage is TRBV24-1 and J usage is TRBJ2-3; TRBD2 is a possible D gene (6 bases). The length of the CDR3 is 16 residues. V lost 1 base to trimming and J lost 0 bases, with 10 bases between them. Germline CDR1 KGHDR, CDR2 SFDVKD. Here the CDR3 reads CATSDFSGKSTDTQYF. CDR3 in DNA: TGTGCCACCAGTGATTTTAGCGGAAAGAGCACAGATACGCAGTATTTT.